This TCR beta chain is drawn from a study of blood T cell repertoires in COVID-19. Study-wide context: The United States, Italy and Spain were the sources of the acute and convalescent COVID-19 samples. Sources were T cells, B-cell-depleted T cells, or PBMCs; the material itself was cDNA or gDNA.

Ages ranged from about 18 to 89 years, with residence in approximately 25 US areas. Donors were grouped by their self-reported clinical history. Clones were sequenced by immunoSEQ multiplex PCR, and TCRdb holds only the in-frame ones, with some missing. The sample comprises about 360,000 clones, nearly 90% of which are singletons, and over 2% rests with the top ten. Material for sequencing was PBMCs or T cells enriched from blood (not recorded which). The receptor's source is a woman in her 40s with acute COVID-19.

The CDR3 bases are TGTGCCAGCAGTTCCCCGGGAGCAGATACGCAGTATTTT. Its translation: CASSSPGADTQYF. The chain links TRBV28 to TRBJ2-3; maybe TRBD2 (6 bases). The CDR3 sequence is 13 residues long. Per the germline V gene, CDR1 is MDHEN and CDR2 is SYDVKM. V lost 4 bases to trimming and J lost 4 bases, with 9 bases between them.